These T cell receptor beta chains were read from a single sample in a study of human T cells and chemical hapten exposure. TCRdb re-called the RACE reads with MiXCR, one entry per CDR3 protein. The data show some 330,000 distinct CDR3 sequences, with 5% to 6.5% seen just once and under 9.5% held by the top ten. The input for sequencing was whole blood, taken in connection with sensitization to the hapten diphenylcyclopropenone (DPC). The source is a woman under 30 with alopecia areata. Some clones in this sample may be carry-over from other donors' samples. CDR3s include the opening cysteine and the closing phenylalanine or tryptophan. A D gene is named only where the DNA matches it firmly. Expanded clones are given a class, and other clones once, few, many or no size at all.

clone size	D gene	CDR3 length	J gene	V gene	CDR3 DNA	CDR3 protein
once	NA	14	TRBJ2-3	TRBV5-4	TGTGCCAGCCTTGGGGATTCTAGCACAGATACGCAGTATTTT	CASLGDSSTDTQYF
many	NA	13	TRBJ1-1	TRBV7-9	TGTGCCAGCAGCCCGCCCGGGGGTGCTGAAGCTTTCTTT	CASSPPGGAEAFF
few	NA	16	TRBJ2-7	TRBV6-2/TRBV6-3	TGTGCCAGCTATTTACACGAAAGTTCGAAGGTTTACGAGCAGTACTTC	CASYLHESSKVYEQYF
NA	TRBD1	14	TRBJ1-1	TRBV4-1	TGCGCCAGCAGCTTGGACAGGGCCCACACTGAAGCTTTCTTT	CASSLDRAHTEAFF
NA	NA	13	TRBJ1-2	TRBV6-5	TGTGCCAGCGGACGGTCCCAAAACTATGGCTACACCTTC	CASGRSQNYGYTF
few	NA	12	TRBJ2-7	TRBV6-2/TRBV6-3	TGTGCCAGCAGTTACTTCAGGGCCGAGCAGTACTTC	CASSYFRAEQYF
many	NA	14	TRBJ1-5	TRBV12-3/TRBV12-4	TGTGCCAGCACCCCACAAGGAGGGGGTCAGCCCCAGCATTTT	CASTPQGGGQPQHF
many	TRBD1	14	TRBJ2-7	TRBV12-3/TRBV12-4	TGTGCCAGCAGTTTAGGTACAGGGGTTACCGAGCAGTACTTC	CASSLGTGVTEQYF
few	NA	15	TRBJ1-2	TRBV11-2	TGTGCCAGCAGCCCACTCCGGACAAGGGACTATGGCTACACCTTC	CASSPLRTRDYGYTF
many	NA	16	TRBJ1-4	TRBV7-2	TGTGCCAGCAGCATTAAGAGCGGGGGCATAGGAGAAAAACTGTTTTTT	CASSIKSGGIGEKLFF
many	NA	15	TRBJ1-3	TRBV2	TGTGCCAGCAGTGAAGGCGTCAGGGGTGGAAACACCATATATTTT	CASSEGVRGGNTIYF
NA	NA	15	TRBJ2-3	TRBV5-1	TGCGCCAGCAGCTTGGGGGGCTCCAACACAGATACGCAGTATTTT	CASSLGGSNTDTQYF
few	TRBD1	14	TRBJ2-4	TRBV4-1	TGCGCCAGCAGCCAATACAGGGGTCCGAACATTCAGTACTTC	CASSQYRGPNIQYF
many	NA	14	TRBJ1-5	TRBV4-1	TGCGCCAGCAGCCTTCACAGTTCCGGCCAGCCCCAGCATTTT	CASSLHSSGQPQHF
many	NA	14	TRBJ1-1	TRBV20-1	TGCAGTGCTAGAGATAGGAAGGGGGTGACTGAAGCTTTCTTT	CSARDRKGVTEAFF
many	NA	14	TRBJ1-1	TRBV20-1	TGCAGTGCTAGAGTAGGCTTCATGAACACTGAAGCTTTCTTT	CSARVGFMNTEAFF
many	TRBD2	16	TRBJ2-2	TRBV4-1	TGCGCCAGCAGCCCCTCAGGACTAGCTGACACCGGGGAGCTGTTTTTT	CASSPSGLADTGELFF
many	NA	13	TRBJ1-1	TRBV6-5	TGTGCCAGCAGTCCCTCCATGAACACTGAAGCTTTCTTT	CASSPSMNTEAFF
many	NA	14	TRBJ1-1	TRBV5-1	TGCGCCAGCAGCTTGGAACGGTTGAACACTGAAGCTTTCTTT	CASSLERLNTEAFF
few	NA	16	TRBJ1-5	TRBV6-6	TGTGCCAGCAGTTACACTGCGCCAGCAAGCAATCAGCCCCAGCATTTT	CASSYTAPASNQPQHF
NA	NA	13	TRBJ2-7	TRBV6-1	TGTGCCAGCAGTGAAGAGATGCAGGACGAGCAGTACTTC	CASSEEMQDEQYF
few	NA	14	TRBJ2-1	TRBV6-2/TRBV6-3	TGTGCCAGCAGTTACTTCGCGGGGAACAATGAGCAGTTCTTC	CASSYFAGNNEQFF
many	TRBD1	12	TRBJ1-1	TRBV18	TGTGCCAGCCAAGCAGGGGGAGGATCAGCTTTCTTT	CASQAGGGSAFF
many	NA	13	TRBJ1-3	TRBV27	TGTGCCAGCAGTTTAACAGTCGGAAACACCATATATTTT	CASSLTVGNTIYF
few	NA	16	TRBJ1-1	TRBV15	TGTGCCACCAGCAGAGAACCGACCGCCTTGAACACTGAAGCTTTCTTT	CATSREPTALNTEAFF
many	NA	16	TRBJ1-1	TRBV6-5	TGTGCCAGCAGTTTATACAGGGCCGGGAGAGGCGCTGAAGCTTTCTTT	CASSLYRAGRGAEAFF
few	NA	14	TRBJ1-5	TRBV12-3/TRBV12-4	TGTGCCAGCAGTGCCTGGGCGGAGAATCAGCCCCAGCATTTT	CASSAWAENQPQHF
many	NA	13	TRBJ2-7	TRBV20-1	TGCAGTGCTACAGTAGGAAGCTCCTACGAGCAGTACTTC	CSATVGSSYEQYF
NA	TRBD1	13	TRBJ1-6	TRBV6-5	TGTGCCAGCTTCAGGGGGGCGAATTCACCCCTCCACTTT	CASFRGANSPLHF
few	TRBD2	15	TRBJ2-5	TRBV7-2	TGTGCCAGCAGCTTAGGAAGCGGGGCTCAAGAGACCCAGTACTTC	CASSLGSGAQETQYF
few	TRBD1	15	TRBJ2-7	TRBV6-2/TRBV6-3	TGTGCCAGCAGTGCTCCCGGGACAGGTGATAACGAGCAGTACTTC	CASSAPGTGDNEQYF
few	NA	12	TRBJ2-3	TRBV6-6	TGTGCCAGCAGGACTTTCACAGATACGCAGTATTTT	CASRTFTDTQYF
few	NA	13	TRBJ1-6	TRBV20-1	TGCAGTGCTCGGCCGGGGAGGGGATCACCCCTCCACTTT	CSARPGRGSPLHF
NA	NA	16	TRBJ2-1	TRBV4-3	TGCGCCAGCAGCCAAGATATCGACGGGGCCTACAATGAGCAGTTCTTC	CASSQDIDGAYNEQFF
NA	TRBD2	17	TRBJ2-3	TRBV5-1	TGCGCCAGCAGCTTGGAACTAGCGGGGTTGTTCCCAGATACGCAGTATTTT	CASSLELAGLFPDTQYF
NA	NA	13	TRBJ1-2	TRBV25-1	TGTGCCAGCAGTGAATCTGGGATCGATGGCTACACCTTC	CASSESGIDGYTF
few	NA	14	TRBJ1-1	TRBV2	TGTGCCAGCACCCGGAAAGAGGTGGGCACTGAAGCTTTCTTT	CASTRKEVGTEAFF
many	TRBD1	16	TRBJ1-1	TRBV4-2	TGTGCCAGCAGCCATAAGCCCGACAGGGAGAACACTGAAGCTTTCTTT	CASSHKPDRENTEAFF
NA	TRBD2	15	TRBJ2-1	TRBV6-1	TGTGCCAGCAGTGCGGGAGCGGGGGCCGACAATGAGCAGTTCTTC	CASSAGAGADNEQFF
NA	NA	16	TRBJ2-3	TRBV4-3	TGCGCCAGCAGCCAAGATTGGGGGGACAACACAGATACGCAGTATTTT	CASSQDWGDNTDTQYF
few	NA	12	TRBJ2-4	TRBV29-1	TGCAGCGTTGAGCGAGCCGGGGGCTCTCAGTACTTC	CSVERAGGSQYF
many	NA	14	TRBJ1-2	TRBV10-3	TGTGCCATCAGTGAGCCACAGACCGGCTATGGCTACACCTTC	CAISEPQTGYGYTF